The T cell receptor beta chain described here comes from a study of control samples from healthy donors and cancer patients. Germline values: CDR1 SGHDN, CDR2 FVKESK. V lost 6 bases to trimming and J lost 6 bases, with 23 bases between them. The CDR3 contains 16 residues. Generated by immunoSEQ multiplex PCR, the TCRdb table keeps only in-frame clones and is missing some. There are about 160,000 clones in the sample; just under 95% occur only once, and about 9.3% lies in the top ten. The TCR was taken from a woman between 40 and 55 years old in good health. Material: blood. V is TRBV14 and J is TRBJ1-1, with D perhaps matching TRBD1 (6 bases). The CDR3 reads CASSVRRQEIGSEAFF. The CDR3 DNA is TGTGCCAGCAGTGTGCGGAGACAGGAGATTGGGTCTGAAGCTTTCTTT.